One sample yielded the 14 T cell receptor beta chains listed below, sequenced in a study of cytomegalovirus exposure and HLA in healthy donors. In the PCR, 60 Vbeta and 13 Jbeta primers were used. TCRdb's table, derived via immunoSEQ multiplex PCR, lists solely in-frame clones and lacks some. The repertoire includes approximately 160,000 clones, approximately 82% of them detected once, and more than 4% sits in the top ten. Sequenced sample: PBMCs. These receptors all come from a male donor in good health and CMV-seronegative.

This chain joins TRBV7-9 and TRBJ2-7, with 7 bases aligning to TRBD1. The CDR3 loop spans 18 amino acids. Germline assignment: CDR1 SEHNR and CDR2 FQNEAQ (reference sequence). The V and J ends lost 5 bases and 4 bases, in that order; junction bases with no gene match: 20. CDR3 coding DNA: TGTGCCAGCAGCCCAACCTTTGATCCGGGACAGCCTTTATACGAGCAGTACTTC. It translates to CASSPTFDPGQPLYEQYF.

This chain connects TRBV7-8 to TRBJ2-7; 7 nucleotides align to TRBD2. V gave up 1 base and J gave up 3 bases; unmatched junction bases: 6. Germline assignment: CDR1 SGHVS and CDR2 FQNEAQ. The CDR3 spans 15 residues. CDR3 bases: TGTGCCAGCAGCTTAGTGGGAGGGCAGTACTACGAGCAGTACTTC. It codes for CASSLVGGQYYEQYF.

V is TRBV6-5 and J is TRBJ2-7; 8 bases agree with TRBD1. The CDR3 loop spans 16 amino acids. Unmatched junction bases numbered 7, after V lost 1 base and J lost 2 bases. The germline V gene encodes CDR1 MNHEY and CDR2 SVGAGI. The chain's CDR3 is CASSYYYRDRTYEQYF. As DNA, the CDR3 is TGTGCCAGCAGTTACTACTATCGGGACAGGACCTACGAGCAGTACTTC.

The rearrangement links TRBV7-2 to TRBJ2-3; D is uncertain. The CDR3 totals 12 residues. The V gene's germline CDR1 is SGHTA and CDR2 FQGNSA. V was shortened by 5 bases and J by 9 bases, with 12 bases between the two germline ends. The CDR3 DNA reads TGTGCCAGCAGCGCCGGGTTGTGGACGCAGTATTTT. Its protein product is CASSAGLWTQYF. The entire variable domain, with the rest obtained from reference TRBV7-2 and TRBJ2-3, is as follows: GAGVSQSPSNKVTEKGKDVELRCDPISGHTALYWYRQSLGQGLEFLIYFQGNSAPDKSGLPSDRFSAERTGGSVSTLTIQRTQQEDSAVYLCASSAGLWTQYFGPGTRLTVL.

V usage is TRBV29-1 and J usage is TRBJ1-5; 9 nucleotides agree with TRBD1. Germline CDR1 is SQVTM and CDR2 is ANQGSEA. Germline trimming cut 5 bases from V and 7 bases from J; bases unmatched to any gene: 3. This CDR3 spans 12 amino acids. The CDR3 DNA sequence: TGCAGCGTTTTGGACAGGGGACAGCCCCAGCATTTT. It yields the protein CSVLDRGQPQHF. Based on the CDR3 plus reference TRBV29-1 and TRBJ1-5, the full variable domain is SAVISQKPSRDICQRGTSLTIQCQVDSQVTMMFWYRQQPGQSLTLIATANQGSEATYESGFVIDKFPISRPNLTFSTLTVSNMSPEDSSIYLCSVLDRGQPQHFGDGTRLSIL.

This clone has just a few counts. The chain couples TRBV6-5 to TRBJ2-5, with 10 bases fitting TRBD1. The CDR3 runs to 13 residues. In germline, CDR1 is MNHEY, CDR2 SVGAGI. The V gene end was trimmed by 2 bases and the J gene end by 13 bases; junction bases not matched to a gene: 7. CDR3: CASSYEATGGWYF. CDR3 bases: TGTGCCAGCAGTTACGAGGCGACAGGGGGCTGGTACTTC.

The rearrangement joins TRBV10-3 to TRBJ2-1; 13 nucleotides match TRBD2. The junction had 3 bases not matched to a gene; V was cut back by 8 bases and J by 5 bases. There are 14 residues in the CDR3. Germline CDR1 is ENHRY and CDR2 is SYGVKD. CDR3 in amino acids: CAIGGTSGNNEQFF. The CDR3 nucleotides are TGTGCCATCGGCGGGACTAGCGGGAACAATGAGCAGTTCTTC.

The rearrangement links TRBV5-1 to TRBJ2-3; TRBD2 agrees at 8 bases. The ends lost 3 bases at V and 0 bases at J; junction bases unmatched: 6. Germline CDR1 SGHRS, CDR2 YFSETQ. This CDR3 is 16 amino acids long. CDR3 loop: CASSSLAGGSTDTQYF. Written as DNA, the CDR3 is TGCGCCAGCAGCTCGTTGGCGGGAGGTAGCACAGATACGCAGTATTTT. Full variable domain (rest looked up from reference TRBV5-1 and TRBJ2-3): KAGVTQTPRYLIKTRGQQVTLSCSPISGHRSVSWYQQTPGQGLQFLFEYFSETQRNKGNFPGRFSGRQFSNSRSEMNVSTLELGDSALYLCASSSLAGGSTDTQYFGPGTRLTVL.

This clone was detected once. This chain uses TRBV4-2 with TRBJ1-1; TRBD1 aligns across 8 bases. There are 15 residues in the CDR3. Looked up from germline, CDR1 is LGHNA and CDR2 is YNFKEQ. Trimming at V came to 1 base and at J to 2 bases, leaving 3 bases not matched to a gene. The DNA of the CDR3 is TGTGCCAGCAGCCAAGGCAGGGGGCTTAACACTGAAGCTTTCTTT. Amino acid sequence: CASSQGRGLNTEAFF.

The rearrangement uses TRBV7-3 and TRBJ2-2; 14 positions agree with TRBD2. The CDR3 runs to 19 residues. The germline V gene encodes CDR1 SGHTA and CDR2 FQGTGA. V trimming: 5 bases; J trimming: 2 bases; junction bases outside the gene matches: 10. The CDR3 here is CASSPVGLAGVFNTGELFF. The CDR3 DNA is TGTGCCAGCAGCCCCGTGGGACTAGCGGGAGTATTTAACACCGGGGAGCTGTTTTTT.

The chain couples TRBV27 to TRBJ1-4, with TRBD1 identical over 8 bases. The V segment lost 8 bases and the J segment 8 bases; nucleotides outside the gene matches: 16. Germline loops: CDR1 MNHEY, CDR2 SMNVEV (reference sequence). CDR3 length: 16 amino acids. CDR3 coding DNA: TGTGCCAGCTATACTATAACCGGGACAGGCAAGGAAAAACTGTTTTTT. This sequence encodes CASYTITGTGKEKLFF.

This CDR3 is CASSWAGNYGYTF. Written as DNA, the CDR3 is TGTGCCAGTAGTTGGGCAGGGAACTATGGCTACACCTTC. V usage is TRBV19 and J usage is TRBJ1-2, with D tentatively TRBD1 (5 bases). The CDR3 sequence is 13 residues long. Germline V gene lookup returns CDR1 LNHDA and CDR2 SQIVND (reference sequence). Deletions cut 5 bases from V and 2 bases from J, with 9 bases between.

The V call is TRBV14, the J call TRBJ2-1; D remains ambiguous. CDR1 and CDR2 from the germline V gene are SGHDN and FVKESK. The V end was cut by 2 bases, the J end by 10 bases, with 15 bases between. This CDR3 is 14 amino acids long. The CDR3, as DNA: TGTGCCAGCAGCCAATTTGGGCCCCCAGGAGAGCAGTTCTTC. This gives the protein CASSQFGPPGEQFF.

The rearrangement links TRBV4-3 to TRBJ1-1; weak D call: TRBD1 (6 bases). Germline-derived CDR1 and CDR2 are LGHNA and YSLEER. This CDR3 comprises 13 residues. The ends were cut back, 3 bases at V and 10 bases at J, with 15 bases in the middle. Here the CDR3 reads CASSHRQLGAAFF. The CDR3 nucleotides are TGCGCCAGCAGCCACAGACAGTTGGGGGCAGCTTTCTTT.